This T cell receptor (beta chain) was profiled in a study of T cells after yellow fever vaccination. The V gene lost 5 bases and the J gene lost 5 bases, with 15 bases spanning the gap. The germline CDR1 and CDR2 sequences are MDHEN and SYDVKM. There are 14 residues in the CDR3. At least ten counts were recorded for this clonotype. UMIs and a universal primer site were added when TCR cDNA was made by 5'RACE template switching. TCRdb re-called the 5' RACE reads with MiXCR, one entry per CDR3 protein. The table includes hundreds of thousands of distinct CDR3 sequences, about 12% detected once. This TCR came from a young man who received the YFV17D yellow fever vaccine. The genes are TRBV28 and TRBJ2-5; D gene ambiguous. The material was PBMCs, obtained on the day of the yellow fever booster vaccination. CDR3: CASSPNRHKETQYF. The CDR3 bases are TGTGCCAGCAGTCCTAACCGTCATAAGGAGACCCAGTACTTC.